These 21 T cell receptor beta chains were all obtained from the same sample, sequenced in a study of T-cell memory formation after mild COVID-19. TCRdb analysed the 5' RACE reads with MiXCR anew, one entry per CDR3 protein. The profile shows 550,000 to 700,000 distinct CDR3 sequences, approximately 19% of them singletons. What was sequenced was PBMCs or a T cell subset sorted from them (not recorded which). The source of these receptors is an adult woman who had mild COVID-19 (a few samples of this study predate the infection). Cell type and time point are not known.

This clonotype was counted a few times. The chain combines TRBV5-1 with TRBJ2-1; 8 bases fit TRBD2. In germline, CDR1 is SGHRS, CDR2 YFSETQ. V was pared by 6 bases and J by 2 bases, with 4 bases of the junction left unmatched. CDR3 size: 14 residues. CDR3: CASTSSGTYNEQFF. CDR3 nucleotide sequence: TGCGCCAGCACGAGTAGCGGGACCTACAATGAGCAGTTCTTC.

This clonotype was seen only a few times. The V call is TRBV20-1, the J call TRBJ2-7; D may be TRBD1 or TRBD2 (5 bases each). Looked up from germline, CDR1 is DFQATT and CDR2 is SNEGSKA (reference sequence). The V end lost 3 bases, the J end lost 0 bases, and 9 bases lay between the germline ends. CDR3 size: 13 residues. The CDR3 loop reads CSARGRGSYEQYF. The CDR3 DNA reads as TGCAGTGCTAGGGGACGGGGCTCCTACGAGCAGTACTTC.

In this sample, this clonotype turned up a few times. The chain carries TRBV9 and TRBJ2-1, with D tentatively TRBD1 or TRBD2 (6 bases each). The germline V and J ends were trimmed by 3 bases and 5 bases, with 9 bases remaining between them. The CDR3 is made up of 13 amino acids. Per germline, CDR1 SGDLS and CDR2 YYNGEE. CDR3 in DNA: TGTGCCAGCAGCGAGGGGGGCCACAATGAGCAGTTCTTC. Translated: CASSEGGHNEQFF.

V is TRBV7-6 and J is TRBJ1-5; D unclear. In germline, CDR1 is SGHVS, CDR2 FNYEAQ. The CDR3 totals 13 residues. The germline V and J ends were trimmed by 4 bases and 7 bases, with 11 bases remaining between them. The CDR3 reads CASSYSVGQPQHF. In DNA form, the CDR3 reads TGTGCCAGCAGCTACTCTGTTGGGCAGCCCCAGCATTTT.

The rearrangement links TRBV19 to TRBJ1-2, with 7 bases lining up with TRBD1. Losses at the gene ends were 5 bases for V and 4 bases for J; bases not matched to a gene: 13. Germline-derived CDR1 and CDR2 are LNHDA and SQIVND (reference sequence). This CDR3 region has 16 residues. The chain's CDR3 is CASSPPAGTAAYGYTF. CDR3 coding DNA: TGTGCCAGTAGTCCCCCGGCCGGGACAGCGGCCTATGGCTACACCTTC.

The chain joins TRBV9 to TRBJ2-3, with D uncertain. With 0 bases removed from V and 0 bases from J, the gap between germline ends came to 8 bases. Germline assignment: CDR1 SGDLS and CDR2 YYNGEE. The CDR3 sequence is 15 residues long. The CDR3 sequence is CASSVEGSSTDTQYF. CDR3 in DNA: TGTGCCAGCAGCGTAGAGGGTAGCAGCACAGATACGCAGTATTTT.

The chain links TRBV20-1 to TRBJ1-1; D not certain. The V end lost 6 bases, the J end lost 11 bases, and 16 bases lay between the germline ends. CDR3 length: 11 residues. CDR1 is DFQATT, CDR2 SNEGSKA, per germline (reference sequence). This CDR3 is CSALKSQSAFF. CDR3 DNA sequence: TGCAGTGCCCTCAAGTCACAATCGGCTTTCTTT.

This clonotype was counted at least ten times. The CDR3 bases are TGTGCCATCGGGGGACTGACCTCCTACGAGCAGTACTTC. Translated, it gives CAIGGLTSYEQYF. The chain couples TRBV10-3 to TRBJ2-7; perhaps TRBD2 as D (6 bases). The CDR3 length is 13 residues. Germline assignment: CDR1 ENHRY and CDR2 SYGVKD. Trimming stripped 8 bases from V and 0 bases from J, with 11 bases between.

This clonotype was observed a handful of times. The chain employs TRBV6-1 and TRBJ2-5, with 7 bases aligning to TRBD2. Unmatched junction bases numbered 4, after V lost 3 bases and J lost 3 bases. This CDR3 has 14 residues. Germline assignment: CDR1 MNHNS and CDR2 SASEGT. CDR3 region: CASSDYTSEETQYF. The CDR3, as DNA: TGTGCCAGCAGTGATTACACTAGCGAAGAGACCCAGTACTTC.

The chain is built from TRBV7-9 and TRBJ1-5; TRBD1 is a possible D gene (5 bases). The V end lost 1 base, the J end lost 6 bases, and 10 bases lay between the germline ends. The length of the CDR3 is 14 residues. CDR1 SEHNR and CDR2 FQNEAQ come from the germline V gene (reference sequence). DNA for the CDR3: TGTGCCAGCAGCTTAGGAGGGGAGGGTCAGCCCCAGCATTTT. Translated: CASSLGGEGQPQHF.

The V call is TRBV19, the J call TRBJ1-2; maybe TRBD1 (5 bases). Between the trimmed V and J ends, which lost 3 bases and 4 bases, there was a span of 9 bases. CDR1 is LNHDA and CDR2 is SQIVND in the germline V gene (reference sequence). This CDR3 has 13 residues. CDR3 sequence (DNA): TGTGCCAGTAGTATTGAGGGGCGCTATGGCTACACCTTC. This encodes CASSIEGRYGYTF.

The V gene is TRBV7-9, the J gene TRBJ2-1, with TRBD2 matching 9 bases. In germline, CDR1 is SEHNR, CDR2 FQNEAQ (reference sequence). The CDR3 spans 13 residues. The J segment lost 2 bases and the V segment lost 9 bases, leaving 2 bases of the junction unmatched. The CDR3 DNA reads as TGTGCCAGTAGCGGGAGTGCCTACAATGAGCAGTTCTTC. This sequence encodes CASSGSAYNEQFF.

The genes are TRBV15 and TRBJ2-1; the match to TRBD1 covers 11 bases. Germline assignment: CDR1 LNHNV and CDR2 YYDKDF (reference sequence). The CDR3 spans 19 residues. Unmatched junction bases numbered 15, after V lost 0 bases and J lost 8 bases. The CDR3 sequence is CATSREDSGTGGFMDEQFF. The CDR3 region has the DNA TGTGCCACCAGCAGAGAAGATTCCGGGACAGGGGGATTCATGGATGAGCAGTTCTTC.

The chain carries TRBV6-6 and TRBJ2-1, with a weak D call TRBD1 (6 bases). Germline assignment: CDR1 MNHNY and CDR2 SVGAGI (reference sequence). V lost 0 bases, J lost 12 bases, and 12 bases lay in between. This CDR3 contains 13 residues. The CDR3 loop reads CASSYSTGDAQFF. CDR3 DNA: TGTGCCAGCAGTTACTCGACAGGTGATGCGCAGTTCTTC.

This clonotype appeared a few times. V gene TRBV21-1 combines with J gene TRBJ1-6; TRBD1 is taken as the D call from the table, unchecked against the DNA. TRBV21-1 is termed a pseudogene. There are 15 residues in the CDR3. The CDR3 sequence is CASSKGQHYNSPLHF. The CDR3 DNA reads TGTGCCAGCAGCAAGGGGCAGCACTATAATTCACCCCTCCACTTT.

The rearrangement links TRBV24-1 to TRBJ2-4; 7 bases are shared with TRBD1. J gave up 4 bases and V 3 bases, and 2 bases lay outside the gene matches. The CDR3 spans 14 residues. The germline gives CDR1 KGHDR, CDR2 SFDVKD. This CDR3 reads CATSDPGQKNIQYF. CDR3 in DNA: TGTGCCACCAGTGATCCGGGACAGAAAAACATTCAGTACTTC.

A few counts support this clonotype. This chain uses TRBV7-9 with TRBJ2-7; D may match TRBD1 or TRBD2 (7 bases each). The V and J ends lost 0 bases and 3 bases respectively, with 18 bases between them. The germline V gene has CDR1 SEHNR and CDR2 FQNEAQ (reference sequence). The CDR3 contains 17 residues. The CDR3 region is CASSLAGGGTVGYEQYF. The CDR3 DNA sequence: TGTGCCAGCAGCTTAGCGGGAGGGGGGACAGTTGGCTACGAGCAGTACTTC.

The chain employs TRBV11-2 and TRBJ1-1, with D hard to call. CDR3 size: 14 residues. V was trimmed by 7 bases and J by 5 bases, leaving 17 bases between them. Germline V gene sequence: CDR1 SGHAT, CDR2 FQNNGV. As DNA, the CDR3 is TGTGCCAGCAACCAGCTGAGGGCGGGAACTGAAGCTTTCTTT. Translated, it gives CASNQLRAGTEAFF.

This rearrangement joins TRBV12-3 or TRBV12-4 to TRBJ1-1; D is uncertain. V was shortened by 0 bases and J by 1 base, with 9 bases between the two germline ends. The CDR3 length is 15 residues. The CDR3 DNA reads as TGTGCCAGCAGTTTAGCGCCATACAGGAACACTGAAGCTTTCTTT. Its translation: CASSLAPYRNTEAFF.

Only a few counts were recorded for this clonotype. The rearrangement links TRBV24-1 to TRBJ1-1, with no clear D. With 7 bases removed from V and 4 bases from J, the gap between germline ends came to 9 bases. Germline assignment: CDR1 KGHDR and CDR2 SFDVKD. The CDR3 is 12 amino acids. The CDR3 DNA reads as TGTGCCACCAGCAGGTTTGGCACTGAAGCTTTCTTT. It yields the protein CATSRFGTEAFF.

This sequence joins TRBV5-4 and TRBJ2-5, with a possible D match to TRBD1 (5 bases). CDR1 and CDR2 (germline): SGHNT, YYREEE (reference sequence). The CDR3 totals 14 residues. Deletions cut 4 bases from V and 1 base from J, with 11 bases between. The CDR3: CASSTWTPQETQYF. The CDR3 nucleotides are TGTGCCAGCAGCACATGGACACCCCAAGAGACCCAGTACTTC. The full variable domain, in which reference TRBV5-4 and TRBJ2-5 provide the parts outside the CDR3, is ETGVTQSPTHLIKTRGQQVTLRCSSQSGHNTVSWYQQALGQGPQFIFQYYREEENGRGNFPPRFSGLQFPNYSSELNVNALELDDSALYLCASSTWTPQETQYFGPGTRLLVL.